The 2 T cell receptor beta chains below were found in one sample sequenced in a study of T cell responses to AZD1222 COVID-19 vaccine. Sequencing used immunoSEQ multiplex PCR; TCRdb keeps in-frame clones, though not all of them. Counted here are 150,000 to 200,000 clones, around nine tenths occurring once; the ten biggest clones make up more than 5.5%. The sample in question was peripheral blood, obtained on day 0 of AZD1222 vaccination. These receptors were collected from an adult in good health.

This rearrangement joins TRBV6-4 to TRBJ1-6; maybe TRBD1 (5 bases). Germline CDR1 MRHNA, CDR2 SNTAGT. CDR3 length: 14 residues. Trimming took off 3 bases at V and 6 bases at J, with 9 bases between the two ends. The CDR3 DNA reads TGTGCCAGCAGTGAGGCGGGACGTAATTCACCCCTCCACTTT. Protein product: CASSEAGRNSPLHF.

The chain employs TRBV19 and TRBJ2-7; D is possibly TRBD1 (6 bases). The length of the CDR3 is 15 residues. Germline CDR1 and CDR2: LNHDA and SQIVND (reference sequence). V shed 6 bases and J shed 2 bases, with 17 bases lying between them. In DNA, the CDR3 is TGTGCCAGTAGCATATTATCCAGGGGCGCCTACGAGCAGTACTTC. Its protein is CASSILSRGAYEQYF.